Following are 25 T cell receptor beta chains from one sample sequenced in a study of identical twins. TCRdb re-analysed the 5' RACE reads in MiXCR, keeping a single row per CDR3 protein. The data show approximately 600,000 distinct CDR3 sequences, around 7.4% seen once. This same sample was also part of a study on yellow fever vaccine responses in identical twins.

The material sequenced was PBMCs. These receptors were taken from a woman under 30 in good health.

This clonotype was seen more than once but under ten times. The gene calls are TRBV7-2 and TRBJ1-6; TRBD1 aligns across 7 bases. The CDR3 has 15 amino acids. CDR1 SGHTA and CDR2 FQGNSA come from the germline V gene. V shed 4 bases, J shed 6 bases, and the junction held 6 bases outside the gene matches. This CDR3 is CASSSWAGGNSPLHF. The CDR3 DNA reads as TGTGCCAGCAGCTCATGGGCAGGGGGTAATTCACCCCTCCACTTT.

The chain recombines TRBV7-9 with TRBJ2-1; no clear D gene. The V end was cut by 0 bases, the J end by 0 bases, with 9 bases between. The CDR3 is made up of 16 amino acids. Looked up from germline, CDR1 is SEHNR and CDR2 is FQNEAQ (reference sequence). The CDR3 loop reads CASSLATATSYNEQFF. DNA of the CDR3: TGTGCCAGCAGCTTAGCCACAGCTACCTCCTACAATGAGCAGTTCTTC.

The sample holds a few counts of this clonotype. The chain joins TRBV20-1 to TRBJ2-1; 7 bases map to TRBD1. This CDR3 is built from 12 residues. Per the germline V gene, CDR1 is DFQATT and CDR2 is SNEGSKA (reference sequence). V dropped 6 bases and J dropped 6; count of bases not matched to a gene: 5. CDR3 nucleotide sequence: TGCAGTGCACCCGGACAGGTCAATGAGCAGTTCTTC. It encodes CSAPGQVNEQFF.

This sequence joins TRBV7-9 and TRBJ2-7; TRBD2 matches at 7 bases. V trimming: 2 bases; J trimming: 2 bases; junction bases outside the gene matches: 12. CDR3 length equals 17 residues. Germline V CDR1 and CDR2: SEHNR, FQNEAQ (reference sequence). The CDR3 sequence: CASSLFSQSGNPYEQYF. For the CDR3, the DNA is TGTGCCAGCAGCTTATTCAGCCAGAGCGGGAACCCCTACGAGCAGTACTTC.

This clonotype was found a few times. This chain joins TRBV7-8 and TRBJ2-5; D is possibly TRBD1 or TRBD2 (5 bases each). Germline loops: CDR1 SGHVS, CDR2 FQNEAQ. Trimming pared 3 bases from V and 0 bases from J, leaving 14 bases between. The CDR3 is made up of 16 amino acids. The CDR3: CASSFGLGPHQETQYF. CDR3 DNA: TGTGCCAGCAGCTTCGGCCTGGGACCACACCAAGAGACCCAGTACTTC.

CDR3 amino acids: CAFCLIGTSGSQAGELFF. The CDR3 coding sequence is TGTGCCTTCTGTTTAATCGGGACTAGCGGGAGTCAAGCCGGGGAGCTGTTTTTT. The chain combines TRBV12-3 or TRBV12-4 with TRBJ2-2; 14 positions agree with TRBD2. CDR3 length equals 18 residues. The V and J ends lost 11 bases and 6 bases, in that order; junction bases with no gene match: 17.

This clonotype has at least ten counts. The J gene is TRBJ2-3, the V gene TRBV11-2; 9 bases match TRBD2. The CDR3 totals 16 residues. Trimming at V came to 5 bases and at J to 5 bases, leaving 11 bases not matched to a gene. From germline, CDR1 is SGHAT and CDR2 FQNNGV. This CDR3 is CASSVFGGGVQDTQYF. The CDR3 region has the DNA TGTGCCAGCAGCGTATTCGGCGGGGGGGTGCAAGATACGCAGTATTTT.

The chain has TRBV15 and TRBJ2-7; 7 nucleotides match TRBD1. Germline lookup yields CDR1 LNHNV and CDR2 YYDKDF (reference sequence). V dropped 5 bases and J dropped 6; count of bases not matched to a gene: 10. The CDR3 is 14 residues long. CDR3 nucleotides: TGTGCCACCAGCCCGACAGGGCTAACGGTCGAGCAGTACGTC. It encodes CATSPTGLTVEQYV.

Only a few counts were recorded for this clonotype. The chain recombines TRBV12-3 or TRBV12-4 with TRBJ2-7; 7 nucleotides agree with TRBD2. Trimming at V came to 5 bases and at J to 0 bases, leaving 7 bases not matched to a gene. The CDR3 contains 15 residues. The CDR3 sequence: CASSQHLAVSYEQYF. CDR3 DNA: TGTGCCAGCAGTCAGCATCTAGCGGTCTCCTACGAGCAGTACTTC.

V usage is TRBV5-1 and J usage is TRBJ2-2; a weak D match, TRBD1 (5 bases). V was cut by 4 bases and J by 8 bases, with 15 bases left in between. CDR1 is SGHRS, CDR2 YFSETQ, per germline. This CDR3 has 14 amino acids. The CDR3 here is CASSKGLETGELFF. CDR3 DNA sequence: TGCGCCAGCAGCAAGGGGTTGGAGACGGGGGAGCTGTTTTTT.

Ten or more counts support this clonotype. V usage is TRBV27 and J usage is TRBJ2-3, with 12 positions matching TRBD2. CDR3 size: 15 residues. Germline V lookup: CDR1 MNHEY, CDR2 SMNVEV (reference sequence). V lost 2 bases and J lost 6; bases outside the gene matches: 3. The CDR3 DNA is TGTGCCAGCAGTTTAGGAGGACTAGCGGGGGATACGCAGTATTTT. It encodes CASSLGGLAGDTQYF.

The sample holds many counts of this clonotype. The chain carries TRBV12-5 and TRBJ2-1, with D uncertain. The CDR3 contains 13 residues. V shed 5 bases and J shed 7 bases, with 12 bases lying between them. Germline V gene data show CDR1 as LGHNT and CDR2 as FRNRAP. The CDR3, as DNA: TGTGCTAGTGGTCCCCGCGACTTGAATGAGCAGTTCTTC. Residues: CASGPRDLNEQFF. The full variable domain, its missing parts supplied by reference TRBV12-5 and TRBJ2-1, is DARVTQTPRHKVTEMGQEVTMRCQPILGHNTVFWYRQTMMQGLELLAYFRNRAPLDDSGMPKDRFSAEMPDATLATLKIQPSEPRDSAVYFCASGPRDLNEQFFGPGTRLTVL.

This clonotype was observed at least ten times. The V and J genes are TRBV3-1 and TRBJ2-1; D is uncertain. The CDR3 runs to 13 residues. Germline V gene sequence: CDR1 LGHDT, CDR2 YNNKEL (reference sequence). V shed 4 bases and J shed 10 bases, with 14 bases lying between them. CDR3 loop: CASSPTIGQEQFF. DNA of the CDR3: TGTGCCAGCAGCCCAACAATCGGGCAAGAGCAGTTCTTC.

The chain employs TRBV20-1 and TRBJ2-3, with 7 bases lining up with TRBD2. V was pared by 3 bases and J by 0 bases, with 3 bases of the junction left unmatched. The CDR3 has 14 residues. Per germline, CDR1 DFQATT and CDR2 SNEGSKA (reference sequence). This CDR3 reads CSARGGESTDTQYF. CDR3 nucleotides: TGCAGTGCTAGGGGGGGGGAGAGCACAGATACGCAGTATTTT.

In its sample, this clonotype was seen a few times. This chain uses TRBV15 with TRBJ2-5; no definite D call. The germline V and J ends were trimmed by 3 bases and 2 bases, with 10 bases remaining between them. Looked up from germline, CDR1 is LNHNV and CDR2 is YYDKDF (reference sequence). This CDR3 has 14 residues. The CDR3: CATSSHGEQETQYF. The CDR3 DNA follows: TGTGCCACCAGCAGCCATGGGGAACAAGAGACCCAGTACTTC.

The chain combines TRBV28 with TRBJ2-4, with 8 positions matching TRBD1. The CDR3 covers 15 residues. Unmatched junction bases numbered 8, after V lost 2 bases and J lost 8 bases. CDR1 and CDR2 (germline): MDHEN, SYDVKM. Here the CDR3 reads CASSLGGQGFDIQYF. CDR3 DNA: TGTGCCAGCAGTTTAGGAGGACAGGGCTTTGACATTCAGTACTTC.

This clonotype was recorded many times. The chain is built from TRBV12-3 or TRBV12-4 and TRBJ2-2; no clear D. V dropped 0 bases and J dropped 6 bases, with 11 bases sitting between them. This CDR3 has 15 amino acids. The CDR3 loop reads CASSLALAWAGELFF. In DNA form, the CDR3 reads TGTGCCAGCAGTTTAGCGCTTGCGTGGGCCGGGGAGCTGTTTTTT.

This clonotype was seen a few times. V usage is TRBV7-9 and J usage is TRBJ2-6; D gene uncertain. This CDR3 has 16 amino acids. Germline lookup yields CDR1 SEHNR and CDR2 FQNEAQ (reference sequence). Trimming removed 3 bases at V and 0 bases at J, with 9 bases between. CDR3 loop: CASSFPAVSGANVLTF. CDR3 DNA sequence: TGTGCCAGCAGCTTCCCGGCGGTCTCTGGGGCCAACGTCCTGACTTTC.

The chain joins TRBV4-1 to TRBJ2-5; D is unclear. Germline V gives CDR1 MGHRA, CDR2 YSYEKL. The CDR3 extends over 16 amino acids. Between the trimmed V and J ends, which lost 1 base and 2 bases, there was a span of 14 bases. The CDR3 loop reads CASSQVWTVRQETQYF. The CDR3 region has the DNA TGCGCCAGCAGCCAAGTATGGACGGTGAGACAAGAGACCCAGTACTTC.

The chain couples TRBV20-1 to TRBJ2-1, with TRBD2 identical over 9 bases. The germline CDR1 and CDR2 sequences are DFQATT and SNEGSKA (reference sequence). The CDR3 has 16 residues. Trimming at V came to 5 bases and at J to 7 bases, leaving 15 bases not matched to a gene. CDR3 sequence reads: CSAPGASGDYGNEQFF. CDR3 DNA sequence: TGCAGTGCTCCCGGGGCTAGCGGGGATTACGGAAATGAGCAGTTCTTC.

In this sample, this clonotype turned up a few times. The chain carries TRBV5-1 and TRBJ2-5; TRBD2 might be the D (5 bases). The germline V and J ends were trimmed by 0 bases and 2 bases, with 23 bases remaining between them. The germline V gene has CDR1 SGHRS and CDR2 YFSETQ. The CDR3 consists of 19 residues. CDR3 loop: CASSLVGSVLLSGQETQYF. As DNA, the CDR3 is TGCGCCAGCAGCTTGGTGGGTAGCGTCCTCCTATCGGGTCAAGAGACCCAGTACTTC.

The J gene is TRBJ2-5, the V gene TRBV5-1; 14 bases agree with TRBD2. V lost 4 bases to trimming and J lost 5 bases; unmatched junction nucleotides: 22. This CDR3 comprises 21 residues. Germline CDR1 is SGHRS and CDR2 is YFSETQ. The DNA of the CDR3 is TGCGCCAGCAGCGAACGGCCCGGGACTAGCGGGGGTATAAGGGTGAGCGAGACCCAGTACTTC. It specifies CASSERPGTSGGIRVSETQYF.

This clonotype has ten or more counts. The gene calls are TRBV24-1 and TRBJ1-2; possibly TRBD1 for D (6 bases). The CDR3 contains 15 residues. From germline, CDR1 is KGHDR and CDR2 SFDVKD. Deletions cut 4 bases from V and 7 bases from J, with 18 bases between. The CDR3 nucleotides read TGTGCCACCAGTGACCGACAGGTCCCCCTCGGTGGCTACACCTTC. Protein sequence: CATSDRQVPLGGYTF.

The chain carries TRBV28 and TRBJ2-7; 14 bases match TRBD2. The germline CDR1 and CDR2 sequences are MDHEN and SYDVKM. The V gene end was trimmed by 0 bases and the J gene end by 7 bases; junction bases not matched to a gene: 8. This CDR3 has 17 amino acids. This chain's CDR3 is CASSLWRLAGGPEEQYF. The CDR3 coding sequence is TGTGCCAGCAGTTTATGGAGACTAGCGGGAGGGCCTGAAGAGCAGTACTTC.

The chain couples TRBV10-1 to TRBJ2-2; D might be TRBD2 (5 bases). Germline assignment: CDR1 WNHNN and CDR2 SYGVQD (reference sequence). V lost 3 bases, J lost 1 base, and 12 bases lay in between. The CDR3 contains 16 residues. CDR3 in amino acids: CASSDLPGMNTGELFF. CDR3 in DNA: TGCGCCAGCAGTGATTTGCCGGGGATGAACACCGGGGAGCTGTTTTTT.